This paragraph reports one TCR beta chain. The clone's antigen remains unknown. Base-call qualities are not available, and no considerably larger clone is one nucleotide away. The data stem from a study of blood T cell repertoires in COVID-19 (dated by TCRdb to between 2020 and 2021). Describing the broader study: Samples from collaborators originated in the United States, Italy and Spain and spanned both the acute and convalescent phases of COVID-19. The prospective study material was composed of cDNA or gDNA derived from T cells, B-cell-depleted T cells, or PBMCs. The dataset comprised deeply sampled blood TCRbeta repertoires from subjects exposed to, actively infected with, or recovered from COVID-19. The repertoires were released in a freely available public database meant as a resource for research on the immune response to SARS-CoV-2. The samples were drawn from the first 160 participants of the ongoing ImmuneRACE study and from 950 to 1,500 subjects provided by 6 global collaborators. The sample metadata nearly always contained a de-identified subject ID, COVID-19 status, age in years and sex. HLA class I and class II types, where available, came from metadata supplied by the sample provider rather than from assay-based typing. The paper's findings and limits, for the study overall: How much clinical and demographic metadata was included differed by source and by participant, and the metadata was provided uncurated.

The immunoSEQ Assay, a bias-controlled multiplex PCR, was used to amplify TCRbeta CDR3 regions from genomic DNA. The authors' analysis ran thus. Nucleated cell counts per sample were estimated from amplification of reference gene primers within the assay. Sequence reads were collapsed and filtered to measure the absolute abundance of every unique TCRbeta CDR3 rearrangement. For each sample, productive Simpson clonality was calculated as the square root of Simpson's diversity index over productive rearrangements. Sourced from immuneACCESS, this table was stored by TCRdb with only in-frame sequences that have V and J called. A share of the clones is absent; for the studies checked, an unresolved V gene accounts for under half, and the remainder has no known explanation. From that table come the V and J calls and clone size; the DNA was used to work out D and trimming. The table for this sample lists roughly 450,000 clones; around 91% of them were counted only once. The leading ten clones occupy 0.6% of the sample.

Enrolling through a virtual design, the prospective study's participants ranged in age from roughly 18 to 90 years and lived across 24 United States geographic areas. In the prospective study, cohorts were assigned on the basis of participant-reported clinical history obtained from a screening survey and a study questionnaire. For ImmuneRACE Cohort 3, a participant was defined as recovered based on two consecutive negative NP/OP PCR tests, clearance by a healthcare professional, or resolution of symptoms. In the prospective study, mobile phlebotomists collected whole blood, serum and a nasopharyngeal or oropharyngeal swab from each participant. Prospective study participants could optionally give additional blood draws and questionnaires over an approximately two-month period. Prospective study blood samples were shipped either frozen or at room temperature before DNA extraction. The germline V and J ends show losses of 4 bases and 9 bases respectively, and no gene match explains 13 bases of the junction. In the germline V gene (reference sequence), CDR1 corresponds to SSHAT and CDR2 to FNYEAQ. The CDR3 sequence holds 17 residues, the cysteine and phenylalanine included. Only the CDR3 region is kept as DNA, spanning 51 bases read in frame from base 1.

Sequenced: PBMCs or T cells enriched from blood (not recorded which). The source of this sequence is a man between 18 and 29 years old who had recovered from COVID-19. The V and J segments used are TRBV7-7 and TRBJ2-1, with 12 bases matching TRBD2. The CDR3 protein is CASSSAPSGRAGGEQFF. In nucleotides, the sequence is TGTGCCAGCAGCTCGGCCCCTAGCGGGAGGGCCGGGGGTGAGCAGTTCTTC.